Shown below are 20 T cell receptor beta chains from a single sample sequenced in a study of T cell responses to AZD1222 COVID-19 vaccine. Clones were read by immunoSEQ multiplex PCR, and TCRdb kept only the in-frame ones, dropping some. The table shows about 180,000 clones, with roughly nine tenths occurring only once. The sample consisted of peripheral blood, taken on day 0 of AZD1222 vaccination. These receptors were obtained from an adult in good health.

The chain couples TRBV29-1 to TRBJ1-3; no definite D call. Deletions cut 7 bases from V and 2 bases from J, with 18 bases between. The CDR3 sequence is 15 residues long. Germline CDR1 SQVTM, CDR2 ANQGSEA. The CDR3 reads CSAQYSGKAGNTIYF. CDR3 nucleotides: TGCAGCGCACAGTACTCAGGAAAAGCTGGAAACACCATATATTTT.

The chain links TRBV27 to TRBJ2-2; 10 bases match TRBD2. Germline assignment: CDR1 MNHEY and CDR2 SMNVEV (reference sequence). V trimming: 6 bases; J trimming: 4 bases; junction bases outside the gene matches: 2. This CDR3 is 14 amino acids long. The CDR3 nucleotides read TGTGCCAGCAGAGCGGGAGGGACCACCGGGGAGCTGTTTTTT. As protein: CASRAGGTTGELFF.

The chain links TRBV6-6 to TRBJ2-7; D not resolved. Germline CDR1 MNHNY, CDR2 SVGAGI (reference sequence). CDR3 length equals 13 residues. V was cut by 2 bases and J by 4 bases, with 9 bases left in between. The CDR3 is CASSYGPNYEQYF. The CDR3 coding sequence is TGTGCCAGCAGTTACGGGCCTAATTACGAGCAGTACTTC.

V is TRBV5-4 and J is TRBJ1-5, with TRBD1 as a possible D gene (5 bases). CDR1 is SGHNT, CDR2 YYREEE, per germline (reference sequence). The length of the CDR3 is 16 residues. V lost 0 bases to trimming and J lost 2 bases, with 12 bases between them. The CDR3 spells CASSLGGETGNQPQHF. In DNA, the CDR3 is TGTGCCAGCAGCTTGGGAGGGGAGACTGGCAATCAGCCCCAGCATTTT.

This chain links TRBV3-1 (or the pseudogene TRBV3-2) with TRBJ1-2; D unclear. Between the trimmed V and J ends, which lost 4 bases and 7 bases, there was a span of 16 bases. The germline CDR1 and CDR2 sequences are LGHDT and YNNKEL (reference sequence). The CDR3 contains 14 residues. The CDR3 nucleotides are TGTGCCAGCAGCCCCTTTTCTGACCCTATTGGCTACACCTTC. Its translation is CASSPFSDPIGYTF.

The CDR3 reads CASSPGGSGTGELFF. Written as DNA, the CDR3 is TGTGCCAGCAGCCCAGGGGGTTCGGGCACCGGGGAGCTGTTTTTT. The chain links TRBV27 to TRBJ2-2; TRBD1 matches 7 bases. The junction had 8 bases not matched to a gene; V was cut back by 6 bases and J by 4 bases. CDR1 is MNHEY and CDR2 is SMNVEV in the germline V gene (reference sequence). The CDR3 extends over 15 amino acids.

This clone occurred once. The V and J genes are TRBV19 and TRBJ1-5, with D unresolved. V was trimmed by 0 bases and J by 1 base, leaving 1 base between them. Germline V gene lookup returns CDR1 LNHDA and CDR2 SQIVND (reference sequence). The CDR3 runs to 13 residues. CDR3 coding DNA: TGTGCCAGTAGTATAGAGAGCAATCAGCCCCAGCATTTT. This encodes CASSIESNQPQHF.

This rearrangement joins TRBV3-1 (or the pseudogene TRBV3-2) to TRBJ1-6; D gene unclear. V lost 5 bases, J lost 0 bases, and 8 bases lay in between. Germline V CDR1 and CDR2: LGHDT, YNNKEL (reference sequence). The CDR3 has 15 amino acids. CDR3 nucleotide sequence: TGTGCCAGCAGCTTGGGCGCCTCCTATAATTCACCCCTCCACTTT. This sequence encodes CASSLGASYNSPLHF.

The chain's CDR3 is CATSNHPDGALAKNIQYF. The CDR3 coding sequence is TGTGCCACCAGCAATCACCCGGACGGGGCGCTAGCCAAAAACATTCAGTACTTC. The chain couples TRBV15 to TRBJ2-4, with D perhaps assigned TRBD1 or TRBD2 (5 bases each). V lost 4 bases to trimming and J lost 0 bases, with 19 bases between them. The CDR3 has 18 residues. Germline V CDR1 and CDR2: LNHNV, YYDKDF (reference sequence).

The rearrangement links TRBV7-6 to TRBJ1-1; D gene unclear. V was trimmed by 5 bases and J by 5 bases, leaving 12 bases between them. The CDR3 contains 13 residues. Per germline, CDR1 SGHVS and CDR2 FNYEAQ. CDR3 residues: CASSVGSRTEAFF. In DNA, the CDR3 is TGTGCCAGCAGCGTGGGTAGTCGGACTGAAGCTTTCTTT. The full variable domain, in which reference TRBV7-6 and TRBJ1-1 provide the parts outside the CDR3, is GAGVSQSPRYKVTKRGQDVALRCDPISGHVSLYWYRQALGQGPEFLTYFNYEAQQDKSGLPNDRFSAERPEGSISTLTIQRTEQRDSAMYRCASSVGSRTEAFFGQGTRLTVV.

The chain links TRBV21-1 to TRBJ2-3. TRBV21-1 is recorded as a pseudogene. This CDR3 is 14 amino acids long. The CDR3 bases are TGTGCCAGCAGCAAAGATAAGGGTCCAGATACGCAGTATTTT. It yields the protein CASSKDKGPDTQYF.

The chain uses TRBV27 and TRBJ2-3, with D maybe TRBD2 (6 bases). V shed 3 bases and J shed 6 bases, with 7 bases lying between them. This CDR3 is 12 amino acids long. Germline CDR1 and CDR2: MNHEY and SMNVEV (reference sequence). The CDR3 DNA is TGTGCCAGCAGTTTGGCGGGGGATACGCAGTATTTT. It encodes CASSLAGDTQYF.

The V and J genes are TRBV11-2 and TRBJ2-7; 8 nucleotides align to TRBD2. The CDR3 runs 16 residues. Germline V CDR1 and CDR2: SGHAT, FQNNGV. The junction had 12 bases not matched to a gene; V was cut back by 5 bases and J by 3 bases. CDR3 sequence: CASSPSSGGAVYEQYF. CDR3 DNA sequence: TGTGCCAGCAGCCCTTCAAGCGGGGGAGCGGTCTACGAGCAGTACTTC. The variable domain in full, with the rest retrieved from reference TRBV11-2 and TRBJ2-7, is EAGVAQSPRYKIIEKRQSVAFWCNPISGHATLYWYQQILGQGPKLLIQFQNNGVVDDSQLPKDRFSAERLKGVDSTLKIQPAKLEDSAVYLCASSPSSGGAVYEQYFGPGTRLTVT.

This rearrangement joins TRBV18 to TRBJ2-1; 9 nucleotides line up with TRBD2. This CDR3 region has 16 residues. Germline CDR1 is KGHSH and CDR2 is LQKENI. The V and J ends lost 3 bases and 6 bases, in that order; junction bases with no gene match: 9. This CDR3 is CASSPLPSGVGNEQFF. DNA of the CDR3: TGTGCCAGCTCACCCCTACCTAGCGGGGTAGGCAATGAGCAGTTCTTC.

J is TRBJ1-1 and V is TRBV18; tentative D call: TRBD1 (5 bases). The germline V gene has CDR1 KGHSH and CDR2 LQKENI. The CDR3 has 17 residues. V lost 6 bases and J 5 bases, leaving 25 bases between the germline ends. CDR3 region: CASSSPQDLVGGTEAFF. The CDR3 DNA follows: TGTGCCAGCTCCTCCCCTCAAGACCTGGTTGGGGGGACTGAAGCTTTCTTT.

The chain employs TRBV10-3 and TRBJ1-2, with no clear D. This CDR3 comprises 15 residues. CDR1 is ENHRY and CDR2 is SYGVKD in the germline V gene. Trimming cost V 2 bases and J 2 bases, with 12 bases left between them. The CDR3 loop reads CAISEGTAPNYGYTF. DNA of the CDR3: TGTGCCATCAGTGAGGGAACAGCACCGAACTATGGCTACACCTTC.

The rearrangement joins TRBV15 to TRBJ1-2, with D perhaps matching TRBD1 (5 bases). The ends were cut back, 9 bases at V and 3 bases at J, with 17 bases in the middle. The CDR3 loop spans 14 amino acids. Germline CDR1 LNHNV, CDR2 YYDKDF (reference sequence). This chain's CDR3 is CATDGETGDYGYTF. CDR3 DNA: TGTGCCACAGACGGAGAGACGGGGGACTATGGCTACACCTTC.

This chain uses TRBV7-7 with TRBJ2-7; D is uncertain. This CDR3 spans 15 amino acids. Trimming pared 3 bases from V and 2 bases from J, leaving 14 bases between. Germline values: CDR1 SSHAT, CDR2 FNYEAQ (reference sequence). The CDR3 reads CASSFSLGSAYEQYF. In DNA form, the CDR3 reads TGTGCCAGCAGCTTTTCTTTGGGTTCTGCCTACGAGCAGTACTTC. Full variable domain (missing parts from reference TRBV7-7 and TRBJ2-7): GAGVSQSPRYKVTKRGQDVTLRCDPISSHATLYWYQQALGQGPEFLTYFNYEAQPDKSGLPSDRFSAERPEGSISTLTIQRTEQRDSAMYRCASSFSLGSAYEQYFGPGTRLTVT.

The chain has TRBV15 and TRBJ1-4; a weak D match, TRBD1 (6 bases). The CDR3 sequence is 13 residues long. The germline CDR1 and CDR2 sequences are LNHNV and YYDKDF (reference sequence). V was cut by 5 bases and J by 11 bases, with 15 bases left in between. This CDR3 reads CATSQGGGGKLFF. DNA of the CDR3: TGTGCCACCAGCCAAGGGGGTGGGGGGAAACTGTTTTTT.

The chain carries TRBV6-5 and TRBJ1-2, with D perhaps matching TRBD1 (5 bases). Germline values: CDR1 MNHEY, CDR2 SVGAGI. Trimming left V 11 bases short and J 8 bases short, with 21 bases between. This CDR3 spans 13 amino acids. As DNA, the CDR3 is TGTGCCGAGGCCTCTTTGCAGGGCGAAGGCTACACCTTC. It is translated as CAEASLQGEGYTF.